Given below is one T cell receptor beta chain in context. In its sample, this clonotype was seen many times. It lacks a known antigen. One base away there is no much larger clone; base qualities are not given. TCR beta VDJ combination and CDR3 sequence profiling used genomic DNA as the template. TCR repertoire sequencing was run on an Illumina HiSeq 2000. For the original study's pipeline: Repertoires were assessed using TRBV/TRBJ rearrangement plots, CDR3 size and DJ length profiles, and Simpson's diversity index. The most abundant DNA sequence in the deep sequencing data was defined as the immunodominant clone. CDR3 amino acid sequences were screened for sharing across subjects and compared with published repertoires and the VDJdb database. TCRdb cleaned the public reads at Q25 with fastp, built clones with MiXCR and kept in-frame beta chains. For every CDR3 protein sequence, its rows merge into one entry that carries the most common genes and DNA. These V and J calls derive from TCRdb rather than the authors' analysis. For this sample the table gives around 170,000 distinct CDR3 sequences, of which approximately 49% were detected only once. The ten largest make up around 2.9% of the sample.

The data derive from a study of CD8+CD57+ T cells in acquired aplastic anemia (dated by TCRdb to 2017 to 2018). Regarding the complete study: DNA extracted from sorted CD4+ and CD8+ cells had a mean of about 3 ug, with a range of roughly 0.19 to 27.4 ug. For healthy donor samples, the average read count was about 10 million for CD4+ cells and roughly 12 million for CD8+ cells.

In this study, sorted CD4+ and CD8+ T cells from the blood of healthy subjects and of severe aplastic anemia patients had their TCR repertoires deep-sequenced. Ficoll-Paque density gradient centrifugation was used to isolate peripheral blood mononuclear cells. CD4+ and CD8+ T cells were sorted by FACS or magnetic beads before DNA extraction. Overall study outcomes, separate from this receptor: Between patients and healthy controls, no significant difference in CD8+ Simpson's diversity was found (P=0.060). Although roughly 30 CD8+ CDR3 sequences were shared by patients and controls, these sequences appeared highly expressed in patients and within the immunodominant clones of patients.

The cysteine opens and the phenylalanine closes a CDR3 of 15 amino acids. CDR3 DNA only is kept here, 45 bases in frame from base 1. The germline V gene supplies CDR1 SGHTA and CDR2 FQGNSA. The germline V end is reduced by 5 bases and the J end by 6 bases; junction bases left unmatched: 5. The TCR was taken from a human donor in good health. Specimen: sorted CD4+, CD8+, or CD8+CD57+ T cells (not recorded which) from PBMCs. The rearranged chain carries TRBV7-2 and TRBJ1-3; TRBD1 aligns with 12 central bases. The DNA reads TGTGCCAGCAGCCCAGGGACAGGGGGCGTAAACACCATATATTTT. It codes for CASSPGTGGVNTIYF.